This entry lists 10 T cell receptor beta chains sequenced from one sample in a study of blood T cell repertoires in COVID-19. The table came from immunoSEQ multiplex PCR; TCRdb's copy has only in-frame clones and leaves some out. The repertoire holds 130,000 to 150,000 clones, with more than 80% as singletons. The source material was peripheral blood. All receptors come from a human donor in a cohort sampled during active COVID-19.

This clone was observed a handful of times. This rearrangement joins TRBV6-2 or TRBV6-3 to TRBJ2-1; D is unclear. The CDR3 extends over 12 amino acids. Per germline, CDR1 MNHEY and CDR2 SVGEGT. Trimming removed 6 bases at V and 9 bases at J, with 12 bases between. CDR3 bases: TGTGCCAGCAGCCCAGGCCGAGGTGAGCAGTTCTTC. It encodes CASSPGRGEQFF.

CDR3 in amino acids: CASSQDASTNTGELFF. The CDR3 DNA reads TGTGCCAGCAGCCAAGATGCTAGCACCAACACCGGGGAGCTGTTTTTT. This chain links TRBV3-1 (or the pseudogene TRBV3-2) with TRBJ2-2; maybe TRBD2 (5 bases). V was cut by 0 bases and J by 2 bases, with 10 bases left in between. This CDR3 contains 16 residues. Germline V gives CDR1 LGHDT, CDR2 YNNKEL (reference sequence).

V is TRBV10-1 and J is TRBJ1-3; D might be TRBD1 (6 bases). Germline V gives CDR1 WNHNN, CDR2 SYGVQD (reference sequence). The CDR3 extends over 16 amino acids. V lost 2 bases to trimming and J lost 7 bases, with 18 bases between them. The CDR3 DNA is TGCGCCAGCAGTGAGGGACAGAATCTTTGTCGCAACACCATATATTTT. Protein product: CASSEGQNLCRNTIYF.

The chain is built from TRBV5-6 and TRBJ2-5; D is undetermined. The CDR3 loop spans 14 amino acids. V lost 2 bases and J 2 bases, leaving 10 bases between the germline ends. Germline loops: CDR1 SGHDT, CDR2 YYEEEE. The CDR3 coding sequence is TGTGCCAGCAGCTTAGGTAGCCGGCAAGAGACCCAGTACTTC. Translation gives CASSLGSRQETQYF.

This chain links TRBV27 with TRBJ2-1, with 8 bases matching TRBD2. V gave up 3 bases and J gave up 4 bases; unmatched junction bases: 2. The CDR3 contains 14 residues. The germline gives CDR1 MNHEY, CDR2 SMNVEV (reference sequence). The CDR3 spells CASSFAGGYNEQFF. CDR3 DNA: TGTGCCAGCAGTTTCGCGGGGGGTTACAATGAGCAGTTCTTC.

The chain joins TRBV5-1 to TRBJ2-3; 11 nucleotides align to TRBD2. CDR3 size: 14 residues. Germline loops: CDR1 SGHRS, CDR2 YFSETQ. Trimming at V came to 4 bases and at J to 5 bases, leaving 3 bases not matched to a gene. The CDR3 here is CASSRTSGGDTQYF. Here the CDR3 DNA reads TGCGCCAGCAGCCGCACTAGCGGGGGAGATACGCAGTATTTT.

The genes are TRBV5-6 and TRBJ2-1; 9 bases fit TRBD1. Germline trimming cut 0 bases from V and 8 bases from J; bases unmatched to any gene: 0. The CDR3 runs to 13 residues. The germline V gene has CDR1 SGHDT and CDR2 YYEEEE. The CDR3 coding sequence is TGTGCCAGCAGCTTGGGACAGGGGGATGAGCAGTTCTTC. It is translated as CASSLGQGDEQFF. Drawing the rest from reference TRBV5-6 and TRBJ2-1, the complete variable domain is DAGVTQSPTHLIKTRGQQVTLRCSPKSGHDTVSWYQQALGQGPQFIFQYYEEEERQRGNFPDRFSGHQFPNYSSELNVNALLLGDSALYLCASSLGQGDEQFFGPGTRLTVL.

This clone was counted a few times. This sequence joins TRBV5-1 and TRBJ2-1, with 12 bases matching TRBD2. Germline CDR1 reads SGHRS; CDR2 reads YFSETQ. The CDR3 length is 15 residues. The V and J ends lost 2 bases and 7 bases, in that order; junction bases with no gene match: 4. The CDR3 sequence: CASSLGLAGMNEQFF. The CDR3 DNA sequence: TGCGCCAGCAGCTTAGGACTAGCGGGGATGAATGAGCAGTTCTTC. Supplemented by reference TRBV5-1 and TRBJ2-1, the full variable domain reads KAGVTQTPRYLIKTRGQQVTLSCSPISGHRSVSWYQQTPGQGLQFLFEYFSETQRNKGNFPGRFSGRQFSNSRSEMNVSTLELGDSALYLCASSLGLAGMNEQFFGPGTRLTVL.

The V gene is TRBV9, the J gene TRBJ2-2; 11 nucleotides match TRBD2. J was trimmed by 5 bases and V by 2 bases; bases with no gene match: 5. The CDR3 is 16 residues long. CDR1 and CDR2 (germline): SGDLS, YYNGEE. CDR3 in DNA: TGTGCCAGCAGCGTCCTAGCGGGGGGAGGTACCGGGGAGCTGTTTTTT. This encodes CASSVLAGGGTGELFF. Full variable domain (missing parts from reference TRBV9 and TRBJ2-2): DSGVTQTPKHLITATGQRVTLRCSPRSGDLSVYWYQQSLDQGLQFLIQYYNGEERAKGNILERFSAQQFPDLHSELNLSSLELGDSALYFCASSVLAGGGTGELFFGEGSRLTVL.

V usage is TRBV3-1 (or the pseudogene TRBV3-2) and J usage is TRBJ2-7; 8 bases are shared with TRBD1. V trimming: 4 bases; J trimming: 3 bases; junction bases outside the gene matches: 14. The CDR3 length is 17 residues. The germline CDR1 and CDR2 sequences are LGHDT and YNNKEL (reference sequence). The CDR3 reads CASSPPSDRDRIYEQYF. The CDR3 DNA is TGTGCCAGCAGCCCCCCCTCGGACAGGGATAGGATCTACGAGCAGTACTTC.